This paragraph covers one T cell receptor (beta chain) sequence. Its antigen is not known. Germline CDR1 and CDR2: MGHRA and YSYEKL. V was pared by 3 bases and J by 9 bases, with 9 bases of the junction left unmatched. The CDR3 extends over 15 amino acids. It was with unique molecular identifiers that the TCRbeta library was prepared. One entry per CDR3 protein results from TCRdb running MiXCR on the PCR reads. The sample yields fewer than 1 million distinct CDR3 sequences, approximately 15% seen once. The data were obtained in a study of T-cell reconstitution after alpha-beta-depleted transplantation in children. Overall study results and limits: Expanded graft clones, several hundred of them, were reportedly the source of alpha-beta T cells about two months after transplant. Once a year had passed after transplant, T-cell counts and diversity came mostly from newly produced T cells.

This TCR came from a male patient aged 5 to 17 who had a stem cell transplant for acute lymphoblastic leukemia, so the T cells may come from the graft donor. Sequencing was performed on PBMCs, mostly from graft donor cells, taken 360 days after TCRalphabeta/CD19-depleted stem cell transplant. The J gene is TRBJ2-1, the V gene TRBV4-1; 9 bases fit TRBD1. Here the CDR3 reads CASSHPGQGRAEQFF. Written as DNA, the CDR3 is TGCGCCAGCAGCCACCCCGGACAGGGGAGAGCTGAGCAGTTCTTC.